This TCR beta chain is from a study of PD-L1 blockade in urothelial cancer. J gave up 1 base and V 6 bases, and 5 bases lay outside the gene matches. The germline V gene has CDR1 SGDLS and CDR2 YYNGEE. This CDR3 has 15 amino acids. Sequencing was performed with immunoSEQ multiplex PCR; in TCRdb, only in-frame clones are kept and a portion is missing. Of 55,000 to 70,000 clones detected, roughly 80% appear once; the ten largest clones hold 3.5% to 5.5%. This TCR was recovered from a man between 70 and 80 years old with urothelial cancer. Material: PBMCs, obtained around atezolizumab (anti-PD-L1) treatment. The gene calls are TRBV9 and TRBJ1-5; 9 bases align to TRBD1. Here the CDR3 reads CASTRTGESNQPQHF. The DNA of the CDR3 is TGTGCCAGCACCCGGACAGGGGAGAGCAATCAGCCCCAGCATTTT. The full variable domain, rest sourced from reference TRBV9 and TRBJ1-5, is DSGVTQTPKHLITATGQRVTLRCSPRSGDLSVYWYQQSLDQGLQFLIQYYNGEERAKGNILERFSAQQFPDLHSELNLSSLELGDSALYFCASTRTGESNQPQHFGDGTRLSIL.